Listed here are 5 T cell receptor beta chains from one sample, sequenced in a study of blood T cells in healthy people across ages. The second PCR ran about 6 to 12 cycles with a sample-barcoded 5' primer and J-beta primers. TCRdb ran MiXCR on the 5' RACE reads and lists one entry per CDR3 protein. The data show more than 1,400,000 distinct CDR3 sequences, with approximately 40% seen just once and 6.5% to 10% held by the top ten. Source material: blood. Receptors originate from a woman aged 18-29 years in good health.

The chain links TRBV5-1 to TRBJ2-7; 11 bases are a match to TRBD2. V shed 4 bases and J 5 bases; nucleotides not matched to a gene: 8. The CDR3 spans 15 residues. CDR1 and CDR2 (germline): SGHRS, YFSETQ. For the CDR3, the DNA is TGCGCCAGCAGCCAACTCGGGACTAGCGGCCACGAGCAGTACTTC. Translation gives CASSQLGTSGHEQYF.

The CDR3 coding sequence is TGTGCCAGCAGTATTAGCGGGGGGGCCCTCACAGATACGCAGTATTTT. Its translation is CASSISGGALTDTQYF. The V and J genes are TRBV11-1 and TRBJ2-3; 11 bases map to TRBD2. The ends lost 6 bases at V and 2 bases at J; junction bases unmatched: 7. Germline CDR1 and CDR2: SGHAT and FQDESV (reference sequence). The CDR3 is 16 amino acids.

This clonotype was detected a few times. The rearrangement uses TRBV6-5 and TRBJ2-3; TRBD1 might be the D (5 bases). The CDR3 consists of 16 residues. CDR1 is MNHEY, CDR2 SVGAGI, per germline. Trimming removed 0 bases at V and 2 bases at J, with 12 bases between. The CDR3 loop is CASSYSTARVTDTQYF. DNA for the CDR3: TGTGCCAGCAGTTACTCGACTGCCAGGGTCACAGATACGCAGTATTTT.

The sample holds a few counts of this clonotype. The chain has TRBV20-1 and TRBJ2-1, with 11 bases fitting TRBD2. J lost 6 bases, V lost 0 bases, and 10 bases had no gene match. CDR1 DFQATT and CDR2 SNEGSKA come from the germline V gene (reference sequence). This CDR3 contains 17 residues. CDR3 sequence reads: CSAREGSGRALRNEQFF. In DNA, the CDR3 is TGCAGTGCTAGAGAAGGTAGCGGGAGGGCCCTCCGCAATGAGCAGTTCTTC.

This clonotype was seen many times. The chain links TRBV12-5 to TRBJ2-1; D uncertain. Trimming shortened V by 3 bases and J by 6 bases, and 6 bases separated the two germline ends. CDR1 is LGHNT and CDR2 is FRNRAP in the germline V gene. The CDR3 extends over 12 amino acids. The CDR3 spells CASGFPRNEQFF. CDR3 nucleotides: TGTGCTAGTGGTTTCCCCCGCAATGAGCAGTTCTTC.